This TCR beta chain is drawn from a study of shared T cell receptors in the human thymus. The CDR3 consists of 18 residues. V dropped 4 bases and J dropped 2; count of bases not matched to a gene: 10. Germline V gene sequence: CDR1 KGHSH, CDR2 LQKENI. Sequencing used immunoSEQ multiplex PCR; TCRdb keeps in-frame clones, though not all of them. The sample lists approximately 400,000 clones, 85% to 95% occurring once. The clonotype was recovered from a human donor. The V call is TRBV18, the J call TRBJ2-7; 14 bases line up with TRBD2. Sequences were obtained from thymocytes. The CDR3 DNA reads TGTGCCAGCTCACGACCGGGACTAGCGGGAGACACTACCTACGAGCAGTACTTC. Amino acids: CASSRPGLAGDTTYEQYF. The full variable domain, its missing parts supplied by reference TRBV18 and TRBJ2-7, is NAGVMQNPRHLVRRRGQEARLRCSPMKGHSHVYWYRQLPEEGLKFMVYLQKENIIDESGMPKERFSAEFPKEGPSILRIQQVVRGDSAAYFCASSRPGLAGDTTYEQYFGPGTRLTVT.